The 27 T cell receptor beta chains below all came from one sample that was sequenced in a study of early stage breast cancer tumors. Sequencing used immunoSEQ multiplex PCR; TCRdb keeps in-frame clones, though not all of them. The data contain 9,500 to 10,000 clones, almost 65% of them singletons. The sample taken for sequencing was breast tumor tissue. Receptor source: a person in their sixties or seventies with breast cancer.

The chain uses TRBV6-1 and TRBJ1-1; D gene ambiguous. Germline-derived CDR1 and CDR2 are MNHNS and SASEGT. The CDR3 is made up of 13 amino acids. V gave up 6 bases and J gave up 1 base, with 9 bases separating them. CDR3 nucleotide sequence: TGTGCCAGCAGGATACCTACGAACACTGAAGCTTTCTTT. Amino acids: CASRIPTNTEAFF.

The gene calls are TRBV10-3 and TRBJ2-3; D possibly corresponds to TRBD2 (6 bases). V was pared by 11 bases and J by 0 bases, with 18 bases between. The germline V gene encodes CDR1 ENHRY and CDR2 SYGVKD. The CDR3 has 15 amino acids. The chain's CDR3 is CALKRGSSSTDTQYF. The CDR3 nucleotides are TGTGCCCTGAAACGGGGGTCCTCTAGCACAGATACGCAGTATTTT.

This chain uses TRBV5-1 with TRBJ2-1; TRBD2 agrees at 8 bases. The CDR3 spans 16 residues. Germline trimming cut 0 bases from V and 2 bases from J; bases unmatched to any gene: 4. Per the germline V gene, CDR1 is SGHRS and CDR2 is YFSETQ. The CDR3 bases are TGCGCCAGCAGCTTGGCGGCGGGAGGCCCCTACAATGAGCAGTTCTTC. This translates into CASSLAAGGPYNEQFF.

In DNA form, the CDR3 reads TGTGCCAGCAGCTTAAGGGGGGCTAACACCGGGGAGCTGTTTTTT. Encoded protein: CASSLRGANTGELFF. The V and J genes are TRBV11-2 and TRBJ2-2; D may correspond to TRBD1 or TRBD2 (6 bases each). This CDR3 spans 15 amino acids. Germline loops: CDR1 SGHAT, CDR2 FQNNGV. Trimming took off 2 bases at V and 2 bases at J, with 9 bases between the two ends.

This clone was observed a single time. This rearrangement joins TRBV21-1 to TRBJ1-4; the table's D gene call, TRBD1, was not cross checked with the DNA. TRBV21-1 is a pseudogene. This CDR3 is built from 20 residues. The CDR3 reads CASSKAVAGQGAPPNEKLFF. For the CDR3, the DNA is TGTGCCAGCAGCAAAGCTGTGGCGGGACAGGGGGCCCCTCCTAATGAAAAACTGTTTTTT.

The chain uses TRBV7-9 and TRBJ1-5; D is undetermined. CDR3 length: 12 residues. V lost 8 bases to trimming and J lost 0 bases, with 5 bases between them. The V gene's germline CDR1 is SEHNR and CDR2 FQNEAQ (reference sequence). Written as DNA, the CDR3 is TGTGCCAGCGGACTTAGCAATCAGCCCCAGCATTTT. It translates to CASGLSNQPQHF.

The CDR3 sequence: CAISDPVVAETQYF. Here the CDR3 DNA reads TGTGCCATCAGTGACCCGGTGGTTGCTGAGACCCAGTACTTC. The chain couples TRBV10-3 to TRBJ2-5; D unclear. Trimming cost V 3 bases and J 5 bases, with 13 bases left between them. The CDR3 contains 14 residues. The germline gives CDR1 ENHRY, CDR2 SYGVKD.

The chain links TRBV6-4 to TRBJ1-3, with unresolved D. The CDR3 has 15 residues. V was clipped by 3 bases and J by 0 bases, with 9 bases between them. Germline lookup yields CDR1 MRHNA and CDR2 SNTAGT. CDR3: CASSEATTSGNTIYF. The DNA for the CDR3 is TGTGCCAGCAGTGAAGCGACAACCTCTGGAAACACCATATATTTT.

The rearrangement joins TRBV15 to TRBJ2-7; 10 bases are a match to TRBD1. Germline V gene lookup returns CDR1 LNHNV and CDR2 YYDKDF (reference sequence). This CDR3 has 16 residues. Unmatched junction bases numbered 12, after V lost 5 bases and J lost 5 bases. The CDR3 protein is CATSPGQGRRENEQYF. The CDR3, as DNA: TGTGCCACCAGCCCGGGACAGGGGAGGAGGGAAAACGAGCAGTACTTC.

V and J are TRBV30 and TRBJ2-7; possible D gene TRBD1, 5 bases. V lost 2 bases and J lost 4, with 9 bases in between. Germline values: CDR1 GTSNPN, CDR2 SVGIG (reference sequence). The CDR3 runs to 12 residues. DNA of the CDR3: TGTGCCTGGAGTTTGACAGATTACGAGCAGTACTTC. Protein product: CAWSLTDYEQYF.

V gene TRBV4-1 combines with J gene TRBJ2-6; D perhaps matches TRBD2 (6 bases). The CDR3 is 17 residues long. CDR1 and CDR2 from the germline V gene are MGHRA and YSYEKL. Trimming left V 0 bases short and J 0 bases short, with 9 bases between. The CDR3 reads CASSQDLRGSGANVLTF. CDR3 DNA sequence: TGCGCCAGCAGCCAAGATTTGCGGGGCTCTGGGGCCAACGTCCTGACTTTC.

The genes are TRBV30 and TRBJ2-5, with D uncertain. Germline V gives CDR1 GTSNPN, CDR2 SVGIG (reference sequence). This CDR3 is built from 15 residues. The V and J ends lost 0 bases and 2 bases respectively, with 13 bases between them. The CDR3: CAWSVAAGLQETQYF. The CDR3 coding sequence is TGTGCCTGGAGTGTAGCCGCCGGGTTACAAGAGACCCAGTACTTC. The full variable domain, completed using reference TRBV30 and TRBJ2-5, is SQTIHQWPATLVQPVGSPLSLECTVEGTSNPNLYWYRQAAGRGLQLLFYSVGIGQISSEVPQNLSASRPQDRQFILSSKKLLLSDSGFYLCAWSVAAGLQETQYFGPGTRLLVL.

The V gene is TRBV19, the J gene TRBJ2-7; TRBD2 aligns across 7 bases. In germline, CDR1 is LNHDA, CDR2 SQIVND (reference sequence). The CDR3 is 16 residues long. V trimming: 3 bases; J trimming: 4 bases; junction bases outside the gene matches: 12. The CDR3 nucleotides are TGTGCCAGTAGTATCCGGCGTGAGCGGGGATTATACGAGCAGTACTTC. This encodes CASSIRRERGLYEQYF.

The chain uses TRBV5-4 and TRBJ2-3; no firm D call. CDR1 and CDR2 (germline): SGHNT, YYREEE (reference sequence). Deletions cut 1 base from V and 3 bases from J, with 3 bases between. This CDR3 region has 12 residues. CDR3 region: CASSLSTDTQYF. DNA for the CDR3: TGTGCCAGCAGCTTGTCGACAGATACGCAGTATTTT.

The chain uses TRBV11-1 and TRBJ2-2, with 8 bases identical to TRBD1. The V gene end was trimmed by 6 bases and the J gene end by 3 bases; junction bases not matched to a gene: 9. CDR1 and CDR2 from the germline V gene are SGHAT and FQDESV (reference sequence). There are 16 residues in the CDR3. The CDR3 coding sequence is TGTGCCAGCAGTAGACGGGGACAGGATTACACCGGGGAGCTGTTTTTT. It yields the protein CASSRRGQDYTGELFF.

J is TRBJ1-4 and V is TRBV7-9; perhaps TRBD1 as D (5 bases). This CDR3 region has 16 residues. Germline CDR1 is SEHNR and CDR2 is FQNEAQ (reference sequence). V was pared by 5 bases and J by 1 base, with 14 bases between. The CDR3 coding sequence is TGTGCCAGCAGCGCAAGCCGGGACGGAACTAATGAAAAACTGTTTTTT. This sequence encodes CASSASRDGTNEKLFF.

This chain joins TRBV15 and TRBJ2-1; D remains ambiguous. This CDR3 spans 13 amino acids. Germline CDR1 is LNHNV and CDR2 is YYDKDF (reference sequence). Between the trimmed V and J ends, which lost 1 base and 16 bases, there was a span of 17 bases. The CDR3 DNA sequence: TGTGCCACCAGCAGAGCACAGAACCTCCCACTTTTCTTC. Amino acids: CATSRAQNLPLFF.

The V call is TRBV15, the J call TRBJ2-5; weak D call: TRBD1 (6 bases). The CDR3 loop spans 15 amino acids. Trimming removed 1 base from V and 2 bases from J, with 11 bases in between. Germline V gives CDR1 LNHNV, CDR2 YYDKDF (reference sequence). The DNA of the CDR3 is TGTGCCACCAGCAGAGTAACAGGGCCACAAGAGACCCAGTACTTC. Protein: CATSRVTGPQETQYF.

The chain combines TRBV5-1 with TRBJ1-4; a possible D gene is TRBD1 (5 bases). The CDR3 runs 16 residues. The V gene's germline CDR1 is SGHRS and CDR2 YFSETQ. With 0 bases removed from V and 5 bases from J, the gap between germline ends came to 14 bases. This CDR3 reads CASSLAGTALNEKLFF. CDR3 bases: TGCGCCAGCAGCTTGGCCGGGACGGCGCTCAATGAAAAACTGTTTTTT. Combining the CDR3 with reference TRBV5-1 and TRBJ1-4 gives the whole variable domain KAGVTQTPRYLIKTRGQQVTLSCSPISGHRSVSWYQQTPGQGLQFLFEYFSETQRNKGNFPGRFSGRQFSNSRSEMNVSTLELGDSALYLCASSLAGTALNEKLFFGSGTQLSVL.

The V call is TRBV6-5, the J call TRBJ2-2; D not resolved. CDR1 is MNHEY, CDR2 SVGAGI, per germline. Trimming pared 4 bases from V and 1 base from J, leaving 7 bases between. The CDR3 runs 14 residues. The chain's CDR3 is CASSLAENTGELFF. CDR3 sequence (DNA): TGTGCCAGCAGTTTAGCTGAGAACACCGGGGAGCTGTTTTTT.

The chain recombines TRBV10-3 with TRBJ2-7; D might be TRBD2 (5 bases). Trimming removed 1 base from V and 5 bases from J, with 15 bases in between. From germline, CDR1 is ENHRY and CDR2 SYGVKD. The CDR3 has 15 residues. CDR3 loop: CAISELPGVLHEQYF. DNA for the CDR3: TGTGCCATCAGTGAGTTACCCGGGGTCCTCCACGAGCAGTACTTC.

The chain couples TRBV10-3 to TRBJ2-5; tentative D call: TRBD1 (5 bases). The CDR3 contains 14 residues. V gave up 0 bases and J gave up 2 bases, with 7 bases separating them. Germline V gene lookup returns CDR1 ENHRY and CDR2 SYGVKD. CDR3 sequence: CAISESTVQETQYF. Here the CDR3 DNA reads TGTGCCATCAGTGAGTCGACAGTACAAGAGACCCAGTACTTC.

In its sample, this clone was seen a few times. At one end, the junction sequence differs from germline, possibly due to a read error. The chain recombines TRBV5-1 with TRBJ1-6; a possible D gene is TRBD1 (6 bases). Germline V gene lookup returns CDR1 SGHRS and CDR2 YFSETQ. The length of the CDR3 is 14 residues. CDR3 residues: CASTLGHGNSPLHF. Here the CDR3 DNA reads TGCGCCAGCACCTTGGGACATGGTAATTCACCCCTCCACTTT.

The chain links TRBV11-2 to TRBJ2-1; tentative D call: TRBD1 (6 bases). The CDR3 consists of 15 residues. From germline, CDR1 is SGHAT and CDR2 FQNNGV. The germline V and J ends were trimmed by 6 bases and 4 bases, with 16 bases remaining between them. DNA of the CDR3: TGTGCCAGCAGTCTATGGGCAGGGGAGTACAATGAGCAGTTCTTC. Encoded protein: CASSLWAGEYNEQFF.

This clone was seen a handful of times. The chain joins TRBV6-4 to TRBJ2-2; 7 bases map to TRBD2. CDR3 size: 15 residues. Germline V gene sequence: CDR1 MRHNA, CDR2 SNTAGT. The J segment lost 7 bases and the V segment lost 0 bases, leaving 5 bases of the junction unmatched. The CDR3 sequence: CASSDSDGGSGELFF. In nucleotides, the CDR3 is TGTGCCAGCAGTGACTCCGACGGGGGGAGCGGGGAGCTGTTTTTT.

The chain employs TRBV6-1 and TRBJ1-1; D might be TRBD1 (6 bases). V was clipped by 7 bases and J by 5 bases, with 14 bases between them. Germline CDR1 reads MNHNS; CDR2 reads SASEGT. The CDR3 loop spans 13 amino acids. In nucleotides, the CDR3 is TGTGCCAGCATTAATCAGGGGAATACTGAAGCTTTCTTT. Residues: CASINQGNTEAFF.

This clone has only a few counts. The chain links TRBV27 to TRBJ1-2; no definite D call. The CDR3 runs to 12 residues. Germline V gene lookup returns CDR1 MNHEY and CDR2 SMNVEV (reference sequence). Trimming shortened V by 4 bases and J by 6 bases, and 9 bases separated the two germline ends. CDR3 protein: CASSSHTDGYTF. CDR3 nucleotides: TGTGCCAGCAGTTCGCACACAGATGGCTACACCTTC.